The T cell receptor (beta chain) under discussion was sequenced for a study of OX40 agonist ivuxolimab in advanced cancers. Overall study: Ivuxolimab, which is an agonistic anti-OX40 (CD134) antibody, was administered to the patients. Therapy given before enrollment (anti-PD-1, anti-PD-L1 or anti-CTLA-4) was allowed, and 40% had some. The study gave patients intravenous ivuxolimab at 0.01 to 10 mg/kg every 2 weeks.

The table lists this clone with a count of one. No antigen is known for it. Germline loops: CDR1 MNHEY, CDR2 SVGAGI. With 4 bases removed from V and 5 bases from J, the gap between germline ends came to 5 bases. There are 12 residues in the CDR3. Generated by immunoSEQ multiplex PCR, the TCRdb table keeps only in-frame clones and is missing some. Of around 62,000 clones in the sample, 80% to 85% were seen once. Broader study findings: CD8+ T cells averaged more expanded clones than CD4+.

The sample in question was CD4+ or CD8+ T cells sorted from blood, obtained in a trial of the OX40 agonist ivuxolimab. This chain uses TRBV6-5 with TRBJ2-2; D not certain. The origin of this receptor is an adult with an advanced solid tumor such as melanoma, head and neck, liver or kidney cancer. Written as DNA, the CDR3 is TGTGCCAGCAGTTCCAAAACCGGGGAGCTGTTTTTT. It codes for CASSSKTGELFF.